Listed below are T cell receptor beta chains from one sample, sequenced in a study of T cells in Graves' hyperthyroidism and ophthalmopathy. From the multiplex PCR reads, TCRdb called clonotypes with MiXCR, one entry per CDR3 protein. The data contain over 450,000 distinct CDR3 sequences, 15% to 20% of them singletons. Input material: blood. All receptors come from a woman aged 18-29 years with Graves' ophthalmopathy. Each CDR3 is given with its conserved first and last residue. D genes are given only for firm matches. Size is stated for part of the rows, as once, few or many counts, or as a class when the clone is expanded.

TRBV13	TRBD1	TRBJ2-3	many	TGTGCCAGCAGCTTATCAGGGGGAGATACGCAGTATTTT	CASSLSGGDTQYF
TRBV27	-	TRBJ2-2	-	TGTGCCAGCAGTTTATCTGGGGTTGGGGAGCTGTTTTTT	CASSLSGVGELFF
TRBV7-2	-	TRBJ2-3	many	TGTGCCAGCAGCTTAGTGGCAGATACGCAGTATTTT	CASSLVADTQYF
TRBV7-8	-	TRBJ1-1	many	TGTGCCAGCAGCTTAGATCCGGTGAACACTGAAGCTTTCTTT	CASSLDPVNTEAFF
TRBV13	-	TRBJ1-1	many	TGTGCCAGCAGCTGGACAGTACAGAACACTGAAGCTTTCTTT	CASSWTVQNTEAFF
TRBV5-5	TRBD1	TRBJ1-6	-	TGTGCCAGCAGCATGGACAGGGGCGGATTTTCACCCCTCCACTTT	CASSMDRGGFSPLHF
TRBV6-1	TRBD2	TRBJ2-7	many	TGTGCCAGCAGTGAACTACTAGCGGCTTATTCCTACGAGCAGTACTTC	CASSELLAAYSYEQYF
TRBV6-1	-	TRBJ1-4	-	TGTGCCAGCAGTGCCCGACAGACAACTAATGAAAAACTGTTTTTT	CASSARQTTNEKLFF
TRBV5-6	TRBD1	TRBJ1-2	-	TGTGCCAGCAGCTTGGGCCCGAGGACAGGGGATGGCTACACCTTC	CASSLGPRTGDGYTF
TRBV7-8	TRBD1	TRBJ1-1	many	TGTGCCAGCAGCGGACAGGGGGGGAACACTGAAGCTTTCTTT	CASSGQGGNTEAFF
TRBV20-1	-	TRBJ2-7	many	TGCAGTGCTAGAGATTACGGGTACCACTCCTACGAGCAGTACTTC	CSARDYGYHSYEQYF
TRBV7-2	-	TRBJ1-1	-	TGTGCCAGCAGCTTATTTCCGGGGGCTCTGGGTGAAGCTTTCTTT	CASSLFPGALGEAFF
TRBV4-1	-	TRBJ2-7	-	TGCGCCAGCAGCCAAAACGAAGGGGCCGACTACGAGCAGTACTTC	CASSQNEGADYEQYF
TRBV6-1	-	TRBJ1-5	many	TGTGCCAGCACCGGGGACGGTGGACAGCCCCAGCATTTT	CASTGDGGQPQHF
TRBV10-3	-	TRBJ1-1	many	TGTGCCATCAGTGACGGAGAGAACACTGAAGCTTTCTTT	CAISDGENTEAFF
TRBV11-2	TRBD2	TRBJ2-1	many	TGTGCCAGCCGTACGGTACGGGGGGGATCCTACAATGAGCAGTTCTTC	CASRTVRGGSYNEQFF
TRBV5-1	TRBD2	TRBJ2-7	-	TGCGCCAGCAGCTTGATCCAGGGAGGGCTGCACGAGCAGTACTTC	CASSLIQGGLHEQYF
TRBV20-1	TRBD2	TRBJ2-1	-	TGCAGGGCGTTGGGGATACTAGCGGGGGGGCCTGACAATGAGCAGTTCTTC	CRALGILAGGPDNEQFF
TRBV13	TRBD2	TRBJ2-1	few	TGTGCCAGCAGCTTAGGGACTAGCGGGGGTAGTGTTGAGCAGTTCTTC	CASSLGTSGGSVEQFF
TRBV13	-	TRBJ1-1	many	TGTGCCAGCAGCTTATACAGGAAAACGAACACTGAAGCTTTCTTT	CASSLYRKTNTEAFF
TRBV19	TRBD2	TRBJ2-1	-	TGTGCCAGTAGTATAGTGGGACTAGCGGGTTCGTTTGAGCAGTTCTTC	CASSIVGLAGSFEQFF
TRBV12-3/TRBV12-4	TRBD1	TRBJ1-4	many	TGTGCCAGCAGTCAAACCCTACAGGGGGCAAATGAAAAACTGTTTTTT	CASSQTLQGANEKLFF
TRBV24-1	TRBD1	TRBJ2-1	-	TGTGCCACCAGTGACCCCCTGACGAAAGGACAGGGGAACAATGAGCAGTTCTTC	CATSDPLTKGQGNNEQFF
TRBV27	TRBD1	TRBJ2-2	-	TGTGCCAGCAGTTTCCGGGACAGGGTCGGCACCGGGGAGCTGTTTTTT	CASSFRDRVGTGELFF
TRBV5-1	-	TRBJ2-7	few	TGCGCCAGCAGCCCCGGGACATACTCCTACGAGCAGTACTTC	CASSPGTYSYEQYF
TRBV4-3	TRBD2	TRBJ2-3	many	TGCGCCAGCAGCCAAAGCGGGAGGGACAGCACAGATACGCAGTATTTT	CASSQSGRDSTDTQYF
TRBV12-3/TRBV12-4	-	TRBJ2-6	many	TGTGCCAGCAGTGGGGCCGGGGCCAACGTCCTGACTTTC	CASSGAGANVLTF
TRBV6-6	-	TRBJ2-1	many	TGTGCCAGCAGTTACGGGCGGTACAATGAGCAGTTCTTC	CASSYGRYNEQFF
TRBV5-1	-	TRBJ2-7	-	TGCGCCAGCCGCCGAGACTCCTACGAGCAGTACTTC	CASRRDSYEQYF